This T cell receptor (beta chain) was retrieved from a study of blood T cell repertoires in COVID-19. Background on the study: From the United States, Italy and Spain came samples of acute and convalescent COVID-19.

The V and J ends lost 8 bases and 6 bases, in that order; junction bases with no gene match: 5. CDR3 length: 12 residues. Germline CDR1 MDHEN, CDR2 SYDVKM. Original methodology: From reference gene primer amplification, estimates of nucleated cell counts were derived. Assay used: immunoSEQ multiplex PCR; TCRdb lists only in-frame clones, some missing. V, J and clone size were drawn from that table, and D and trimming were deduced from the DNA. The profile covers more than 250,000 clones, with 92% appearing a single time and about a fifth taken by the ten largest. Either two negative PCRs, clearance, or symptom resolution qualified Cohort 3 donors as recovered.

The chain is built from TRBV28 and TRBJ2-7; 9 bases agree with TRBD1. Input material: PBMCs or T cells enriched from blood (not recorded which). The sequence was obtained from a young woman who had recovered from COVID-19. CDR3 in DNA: TGTGCCAGCGGGGGACAGGGTTCCGAGCAGTACTTC. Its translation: CASGGQGSEQYF.